The T cell receptor beta chain under discussion was sequenced for a study of beta chain features in type 1 diabetes. Overall study findings and caveats: Since sequencing was performed on cDNA, cells with high TCR expression could be over-represented. All four CD4+ subsets from Type 1 diabetes patients carried moderately but significantly shorter TCRB CDR3s.

This CDR3 contains 13 residues. CDR1 is SNHLY and CDR2 is FYNNEI in the germline V gene. J was trimmed by 4 bases and V by 5 bases; bases with no gene match: 5. The entirety of the isolated RNA underwent reverse transcription, so expressed TCRB transcripts were sequenced. The protocol was immunoSEQ multiplex PCR, while the TCRdb copy is restricted to in-frame clones and leaves out a portion. The sample contains around 500,000 clones, approximately 28% of which appear only once. The collection from each donor was one heparinised blood draw averaging roughly 0.11 L. As regards this clone: Its antigen remains unidentified.

The TCR sequence derives from a man aged 18-30 years in good health. The genes are TRBV2 and TRBJ2-7, with 7 bases matching TRBD2. The sample consisted of naive CD4+ T cells from blood. The CDR3 DNA is TGTGCCAGCAGTCCTAGCGGAGGATACGAGCAGTACTTC. Protein product: CASSPSGGYEQYF. The full variable domain, with the rest looked up from reference TRBV2 and TRBJ2-7, is EPEVTQTPSHQVTQMGQEVILRCVPISNHLYFYWYRQILGQKVEFLVSFYNNEISEKSEIFDDQFSVERPDGSNFTLKIRSTKLEDSAMYFCASSPSGGYEQYFGPGTRLTVT.